Listed below are T cell receptor beta chains from one sample, sequenced in a study of blood T cells in healthy people across ages. TCRdb used MiXCR to reprocess the 5' RACE reads, holding one entry per CDR3 protein. The repertoire holds some 1.4 million distinct CDR3 sequences, with 42% as singletons. Sequences were obtained from blood. The receptor source for this set is a woman younger than 35 in good health. Each CDR3 is given with its conserved first and last residue. The D gene is left open where the match is weak. Expanded clones are given a class, and other clones once, few, many or no size at all.

clone_size	v_call	j_call	d_call	cdr3_aa	cdr3_nt
once	TRBV12-3/TRBV12-4	TRBJ2-3	.	CASSPPIPAGTDTQYF	TGTGCCAGCAGTCCGCCTATACCGGCCGGCACAGATACGCAGTATTTT
once	TRBV12-5	TRBJ2-1	.	CASGLPSAGNEQFF	TGTGCTAGTGGTTTGCCTAGCGCAGGCAATGAGCAGTTCTTC
once	TRBV9	TRBJ2-5	TRBD1	CASSVQGQGMETQYF	TGTGCCAGCAGCGTACAGGGACAGGGAATGGAGACCCAGTACTTC
few	TRBV7-2	TRBJ2-1	TRBD2	CASSLVSSGVYNEQFF	TGTGCCAGCAGCTTAGTAAGTAGCGGGGTGTACAATGAGCAGTTCTTC
.	TRBV4-2	TRBJ2-4	.	CASSQDSGSHFLYEHYF	TGTGCCAGCAGCCAAGATAGCGGTTCCCATTTTCTCTACGAGCATTACTTC
.	TRBV5-7	TRBJ2-7	TRBD2	CASRQILAGEYEQYF	TGTGCCAGCAGACAAATACTAGCGGGAGAGTACGAGCAGTACTTC
few	TRBV28	TRBJ2-7	TRBD2	CASSSGLGVYEQYF	TGTGCCAGCAGTTCGGGACTAGGGGTATACGAGCAGTACTTC
few	TRBV7-2	TRBJ2-3	.	CASSLGLGGGGTDTQYF	TGTGCCAGCAGCTTAGGTTTAGGGGGAGGAGGCACAGATACGCAGTATTTT
.	TRBV20-1	TRBJ2-3	TRBD1	CSASPTGVGTDTQYF	TGCAGTGCTAGCCCGACAGGGGTGGGGACAGATACGCAGTATTTT
.	TRBV20-1	TRBJ1-4	TRBD1	CSALRGTGSEKLFF	TGCAGTGCTTTAAGAGGGACAGGGAGTGAAAAACTGTTTTTT
.	TRBV2	TRBJ1-4	TRBD1	CASSEAGTVNEKLFF	TGTGCCAGCAGTGAAGCTGGGACAGTTAATGAAAAACTGTTTTTT
.	TRBV27	TRBJ2-7	.	CASSFSLGDDAYEQYF	TGTGCCAGCAGTTTCTCCCTCGGGGACGATGCCTACGAGCAGTACTTC
.	TRBV4-2	TRBJ1-1	TRBD1	CASSQAQGAEAFF	TGTGCCAGCAGCCAAGCACAGGGGGCTGAAGCTTTCTTT
.	TRBV7-2	TRBJ2-5	TRBD2	CASSLGLAASFGQETQYF	TGTGCCAGCAGCCTAGGACTAGCGGCAAGCTTTGGACAAGAGACCCAGTACTTC
few	TRBV4-1	TRBJ1-3	.	CASSQEGRGSPGNTIYF	TGCGCCAGCAGCCAAGAAGGCCGGGGCAGCCCTGGAAACACCATATATTTT
.	TRBV11-2	TRBJ2-1	.	CASSLGGGGQDNEQFF	TGTGCCAGCAGCTTAGGTGGCGGGGGCCAAGACAATGAGCAGTTCTTC
once	TRBV28	TRBJ2-3	.	CASSAGEGPQIYIDTQYF	TGTGCCAGCAGTGCAGGAGAAGGACCGCAAATATACATAGATACGCAGTATTTT
.	TRBV6-1	TRBJ2-1	.	CASIDRPGEQFF	TGTGCCAGCATAGACAGACCCGGTGAGCAGTTCTTC
.	TRBV2	TRBJ2-1	TRBD2	CASRLTSGSPNEQFF	TGTGCCAGCAGATTAACTAGCGGGAGCCCCAATGAGCAGTTCTTC
.	TRBV5-1	TRBJ1-1	.	CASSPGRGAEAFF	TGCGCCAGCAGCCCGGGACGGGGGGCTGAAGCTTTCTTT
few	TRBV5-1	TRBJ2-1	TRBD2	CASSLAGVAGELKGNEQFF	TGCGCCAGCAGCTTGGCCGGGGTAGCGGGAGAGTTAAAGGGGAATGAGCAGTTCTTC
.	TRBV18	TRBJ2-6	TRBD1	CASSPRDRASSGANVLTF	TGTGCCAGCTCACCAAGGGACAGGGCCTCCTCTGGGGCCAACGTCCTGACTTTC
.	TRBV29-1	TRBJ2-3	.	CSLGGGFTDTQYF	TGCAGCCTGGGGGGGGGCTTCACAGATACGCAGTATTTT
.	TRBV6-6	TRBJ1-5	.	CASRTGRSNQPQHF	TGTGCCAGCAGGACAGGAAGAAGCAATCAGCCCCAGCATTTT
.	TRBV12-3/TRBV12-4	TRBJ2-7	TRBD2	CASLGGLAGAPWDEQYF	TGTGCCAGCCTCGGTGGGCTAGCGGGGGCCCCATGGGACGAGCAGTACTTC
many	TRBV5-1	TRBJ2-1	.	CASSLPSLEQFF	TGCGCCAGCAGCTTGCCTAGCCTTGAGCAGTTCTTC
.	TRBV6-5	TRBJ1-5	.	CASSSYSDSNQPQHF	TGTGCCAGCAGTTCATACAGCGATAGCAATCAGCCCCAGCATTTT
few	TRBV30	TRBJ1-2	.	CAWSRYRVEGYTF	TGTGCCTGGAGTCGGTACAGGGTTGAGGGCTACACCTTC
.	TRBV10-1	TRBJ1-1	TRBD1	CASRGGQGTEAFF	TGCGCCAGCAGGGGAGGACAGGGGACTGAAGCTTTCTTT
few	TRBV3-1	TRBJ2-7	TRBD1	CASSQLTGALSSYEQYF	TGTGCCAGCAGCCAATTAACAGGGGCCCTATCCTCCTACGAGCAGTACTTC
.	TRBV10-3	TRBJ1-6	TRBD1	CAISLGQENSPLHF	TGTGCCATCAGCCTTGGACAGGAGAATTCACCCCTCCACTTT
.	TRBV3-1	TRBJ1-3	.	CASSHPSSGPVVTIYF	TGTGCCAGCAGCCATCCCTCTTCCGGGCCGGTGGTCACCATATATTTT
.	TRBV12-3/TRBV12-4	TRBJ2-7	TRBD2	CASSFIAGTSGNTDPYEQYF	TGTGCCAGCAGTTTTATAGCCGGGACTAGCGGTAATACGGACCCCTACGAGCAGTACTTC
.	TRBV20-1	TRBJ1-2	TRBD1	CSAGGQGASYGYTF	TGCAGTGCAGGGGGACAGGGGGCCAGCTATGGCTACACCTTC
many	TRBV6-4	TRBJ2-3	TRBD2	CASSRTSPDTQYF	TGTGCCAGCAGCCGGACTAGCCCAGATACGCAGTATTTT
few	TRBV20-1	TRBJ2-6	.	CSAGPGAVSGANVLTF	TGCAGTGCCGGTCCAGGGGCTGTCTCTGGGGCCAACGTCCTGACTTTC
.	TRBV28	TRBJ1-2	TRBD1	CASTARDSYGYTF	TGTGCCAGCACAGCAAGGGACAGCTATGGCTACACCTTC
few	TRBV4-1	TRBJ2-7	TRBD1	CASSPSGTGLGEQYF	TGCGCCAGCAGCCCCTCCGGGACAGGGCTTGGCGAGCAGTACTTC
.	TRBV5-1	TRBJ2-7	TRBD2	CASSSLAGGNYEQYF	TGCGCCAGCAGCTCACTAGCGGGGGGCAACTACGAGCAGTACTTC
.	TRBV5-8	TRBJ1-5	.	CASSLGEGNWGGLNQPQHF	TGTGCCAGCAGCTTGGGCGAGGGGAATTGGGGTGGTTTGAATCAGCCCCAGCATTTT
.	TRBV28	TRBJ2-5	TRBD1	CASSSYSGQGDNEQYF	TGTGCCAGCAGTTCCTACAGTGGACAGGGAGACAATGAGCAGTACTTC
few	TRBV20-1	TRBJ1-1	.	CSARDPSRMNTEAFF	TGCAGTGCTAGAGATCCGTCGCGGATGAACACTGAAGCTTTCTTT
.	TRBV7-2	TRBJ1-1	TRBD1	CASSPTGAVMNTEAFF	TGTGCCAGCAGCCCCACAGGGGCGGTTATGAACACTGAAGCTTTCTTT
few	TRBV27	TRBJ2-3	TRBD2	CASSPGTNTDTQYF	TGTGCCAGCAGTCCTGGGACTAACACAGATACGCAGTATTTT
.	TRBV10-2	TRBJ2-3	TRBD1	CASSLQGLGDTQYF	TGCGCCAGCAGTTTACAGGGGCTGGGAGATACGCAGTATTTT
once	TRBV28	TRBJ2-1	TRBD2	CASSSDGGGQETQFF	TGTGCCAGCAGTTCCGACGGGGGGGGTCAAGAGACCCAGTTCTTC
.	TRBV4-1	TRBJ1-2	.	CASSQAVKTGSNYGYTF	TGCGCCAGCAGCCAAGCCGTCAAGACGGGATCGAACTATGGCTACACCTTC
few	TRBV2	TRBJ2-7	.	CASSGSPAVSDDEQYF	TGTGCCAGCAGTGGAAGTCCTGCCGTCTCCGACGACGAGCAGTACTTC
few	TRBV2	TRBJ2-2	.	CASSEPSYRSNTGELFF	TGTGCCAGCAGTGAACCCTCTTACAGGTCGAACACCGGGGAGCTGTTTTTT
.	TRBV7-9	TRBJ2-7	.	CASSLPRQDASYNEQYF	TGTGCCAGCAGCTTACCCCGACAGGACGCCTCTTACAATGAGCAGTACTTC
.	TRBV11-2	TRBJ1-1	TRBD1	CASNPGQGGMDTEAFF	TGTGCCAGCAACCCGGGACAGGGGGGGATGGACACTGAAGCTTTCTTT
.	TRBV18	TRBJ2-7	.	CASSPLGGGGYEQYF	TGTGCCAGCTCACCACTTGGCGGTGGGGGGTACGAGCAGTACTTC